The sequence of this T cell receptor (beta chain) was determined in a study of T cell responses to AZD1222 COVID-19 vaccine. The overall study: Pooling was applied to second doses at about 4 or about 12 weeks. Study-wide findings and caveats: Donors skewed white British and female; clonal diversity was possibly underestimated. Across the whole spike, CD4 TCRs peaked at regions 160-218 and 743-854. Close to half of spike-specific TCRs reportedly recognize unmutated variant regions.

A few counts support this clone. No antigen is known for it. TCRdb's copy holds only in-frame clones and misses some; the assay was immunoSEQ multiplex PCR. Altogether nearly 110,000 clones are present, 85% to 90% being singletons, with the ten largest covering 5.1%. The CDR3 has 14 residues. Germline CDR1 is MNHEY and CDR2 is SVGAGI. The V and J ends lost 6 bases and 6 bases respectively, with 14 bases between them. The input for sequencing was peripheral blood, taken on day 0 of AZD1222 vaccination. The receptor was isolated from an adult in good health. The rearrangement uses TRBV6-5 and TRBJ2-2; D possibly uses TRBD1 or TRBD2 (5 bases each). The CDR3 DNA reads TGTGCCAGCAGGACTAAGAGGGACGCCGGGGAGCTGTTTTTT. This encodes CASRTKRDAGELFF.